Following are 16 T cell receptor beta chains from one sample sequenced in a study of technical replicates of blood from a handful of donors. Assay: immunoSEQ multiplex PCR; the TCRdb copy retains only in-frame clones and omits some. The sample lists approximately 65,000 clones; more than 75% were seen once. Sequencing was performed on PBMCs. Receptors originate from a human donor in good health. Some clones in this sample may be carry-over from other donors' samples.

This sequence joins TRBV9 and TRBJ1-1; weak D call: TRBD1 (5 bases). The V and J ends lost 0 bases and 6 bases respectively, with 9 bases between them. The germline V gene has CDR1 SGDLS and CDR2 YYNGEE. The CDR3 is made up of 13 amino acids. Written as DNA, the CDR3 is TGTGCCAGCAGCGTAGTGCCAGGGTCTGAAGCTTTCTTT. Amino acids: CASSVVPGSEAFF.

The V gene is TRBV7-9, the J gene TRBJ1-1; 7 bases fit TRBD1. Germline lookup yields CDR1 SEHNR and CDR2 FQNEAQ (reference sequence). This CDR3 spans 12 amino acids. Trimming at V came to 3 bases and at J to 7 bases, leaving 2 bases not matched to a gene. The CDR3 DNA sequence: TGTGCCAGCAGCTTTTCAGGGGGTGAAGCTTTCTTT. It encodes CASSFSGGEAFF. Together with reference TRBV7-9 and TRBJ1-1, the CDR3 gives the full variable domain: DTGVSQNPRHKITKRGQNVTFRCDPISEHNRLYWYRQTLGQGPEFLTYFQNEAQLEKSRLLSDRFSAERPKGSFSTLEIQRTEQGDSAMYLCASSFSGGEAFFGQGTRLTVV.

This sequence joins TRBV7-3 and TRBJ1-1; D is unresolved. CDR3 length: 13 residues. Per germline, CDR1 SGHTA and CDR2 FQGTGA. V was pared by 2 bases and J by 5 bases, with 9 bases between. CDR3 in amino acids: CASSLWERTEAFF. CDR3 sequence (DNA): TGTGCCAGCAGCTTATGGGAGCGGACTGAAGCTTTCTTT.

The chain employs TRBV19 and TRBJ2-1, with 11 bases lining up with TRBD1. The germline gives CDR1 LNHDA, CDR2 SQIVND (reference sequence). J lost 6 bases, V lost 4 bases, and 5 bases had no gene match. This CDR3 region has 15 residues. This chain's CDR3 is CASSTGQGVSNEQFF. The CDR3 DNA is TGTGCCAGTAGTACGGGACAGGGGGTGAGCAATGAGCAGTTCTTC.

The genes are TRBV6-5 and TRBJ2-7, with TRBD1 matching over 9 bases. Germline-derived CDR1 and CDR2 are MNHEY and SVGAGI. V lost 5 bases and J lost 1; bases outside the gene matches: 3. The CDR3 contains 14 residues. This CDR3 reads CASSTGQGSYEQYF. The CDR3 bases are TGTGCCAGCAGTACCGGACAGGGGTCCTACGAGCAGTACTTC.

Only one count was recorded for this clone. The chain links TRBV5-1 to TRBJ2-7; 7 bases match TRBD1. V shed 0 bases and J 2 bases; nucleotides not matched to a gene: 5. Germline V gene sequence: CDR1 SGHRS, CDR2 YFSETQ. This CDR3 region has 15 residues. The CDR3 reads CASSLVTGSPYEQYF. In nucleotides, the CDR3 is TGCGCCAGCAGCTTGGTGACAGGGAGCCCCTACGAGCAGTACTTC.

The chain carries TRBV19 and TRBJ2-1; TRBD2 aligns across 10 bases. The germline V gene has CDR1 LNHDA and CDR2 SQIVND (reference sequence). V was clipped by 5 bases and J by 0 bases; unmatched bases: 7. This CDR3 spans 17 amino acids. CDR3 sequence: CASSPRLAGSSYNEQFF. For the CDR3, the DNA is TGTGCCAGTAGTCCTCGACTAGCGGGCAGCTCCTACAATGAGCAGTTCTTC.

The genes are TRBV7-9 and TRBJ2-3; 9 nucleotides match TRBD1. The V gene end was trimmed by 0 bases and the J gene end by 2 bases; junction bases not matched to a gene: 9. Per germline, CDR1 SEHNR and CDR2 FQNEAQ (reference sequence). The CDR3 has 18 residues. The CDR3 DNA follows: TGTGCCAGCAGCTTAGCGCCCGGGACAGGGAAACCCACAGATACGCAGTATTTT. Encoded protein: CASSLAPGTGKPTDTQYF.

The J gene is TRBJ1-1, the V gene TRBV6-5; 11 positions agree with TRBD1. Germline lookup yields CDR1 MNHEY and CDR2 SVGAGI. The CDR3 consists of 14 residues. V trimming: 2 bases; J trimming: 11 bases; junction bases outside the gene matches: 7. The CDR3 loop reads CASSYPGQGARAFF. CDR3 nucleotide sequence: TGTGCCAGCAGTTACCCAGGACAGGGGGCGAGGGCTTTCTTT.

This chain uses TRBV7-2 with TRBJ2-3; 13 positions match TRBD2. After removal of 1 base from V and 8 bases from J, the junction contained 9 bases not matched to a gene. The CDR3 is 17 residues long. Per the germline V gene, CDR1 is SGHTA and CDR2 is FQGNSA. The DNA for the CDR3 is TGTGCCAGCAGCTTAGGACAGACTAGCGGGGGGACGGGTACGCAGTATTTT. Its protein product is CASSLGQTSGGTGTQYF.

The chain links TRBV2 to TRBJ2-1; 15 bases agree with TRBD2. Germline values: CDR1 SNHLY, CDR2 FYNNEI. Trimming took 7 bases from V and 0 from J; bases not matched to a gene: 13. The CDR3 loop spans 20 amino acids. The CDR3 reads CASKKVGTSGGRASYNEQFF. CDR3 sequence (DNA): TGTGCCAGCAAAAAGGTGGGGACTAGCGGGGGGCGGGCCTCCTACAATGAGCAGTTCTTC.

The chain links TRBV6-5 to TRBJ1-2; TRBD1 matches at 7 bases. From germline, CDR1 is MNHEY and CDR2 SVGAGI. CDR3 length: 15 amino acids. Trimming cost V 6 bases and J 0 bases; bases outside gene matches: 7. The chain's CDR3 is CASREQGYSNYGYTF. CDR3 coding DNA: TGTGCCAGCAGAGAACAGGGGTACTCTAACTATGGCTACACCTTC.

V usage is TRBV5-4 and J usage is TRBJ1-1, with 7 bases identical to TRBD1. CDR3 size: 15 residues. Germline V gene lookup returns CDR1 SGHNT and CDR2 YYREEE (reference sequence). The V gene end was trimmed by 0 bases and the J gene end by 4 bases; junction bases not matched to a gene: 6. The CDR3 DNA reads as TGTGCCAGCAGCTTGGACAGGGGACCTGCCACTGAAGCTTTCTTT. Protein sequence: CASSLDRGPATEAFF.

The chain couples TRBV5-1 to TRBJ2-1, with 10 positions matching TRBD2. CDR1 and CDR2 (germline): SGHRS, YFSETQ. The CDR3 spans 15 residues. J lost 6 bases, V lost 4 bases, and 7 bases had no gene match. CDR3 region: CASSITSGNFNEQFF. Written as DNA, the CDR3 is TGCGCCAGCAGCATAACTAGCGGGAATTTCAATGAGCAGTTCTTC.

The chain is built from TRBV5-5 and TRBJ1-2, with D possibly TRBD1 on 5 matching bases. V lost 0 bases, J lost 4 bases, and 13 bases lay in between. The CDR3 length is 15 residues. In germline, CDR1 is SGHKS, CDR2 YYEKEE (reference sequence). CDR3 protein: CASSLGAGEAYGYTF. For the CDR3, the DNA is TGTGCCAGCAGCTTGGGGGCGGGGGAGGCCTATGGCTACACCTTC.

V and J are TRBV19 and TRBJ1-2, with a possible D match to TRBD1 (6 bases). This CDR3 spans 14 amino acids. Trimming removed 3 bases at V and 1 base at J, with 9 bases between. Germline V gene data show CDR1 as LNHDA and CDR2 as SQIVND (reference sequence). In DNA form, the CDR3 reads TGTGCCAGTAGTATCGGACAGTTTAACTATGGCTACACCTTC. Amino acid sequence: CASSIGQFNYGYTF.